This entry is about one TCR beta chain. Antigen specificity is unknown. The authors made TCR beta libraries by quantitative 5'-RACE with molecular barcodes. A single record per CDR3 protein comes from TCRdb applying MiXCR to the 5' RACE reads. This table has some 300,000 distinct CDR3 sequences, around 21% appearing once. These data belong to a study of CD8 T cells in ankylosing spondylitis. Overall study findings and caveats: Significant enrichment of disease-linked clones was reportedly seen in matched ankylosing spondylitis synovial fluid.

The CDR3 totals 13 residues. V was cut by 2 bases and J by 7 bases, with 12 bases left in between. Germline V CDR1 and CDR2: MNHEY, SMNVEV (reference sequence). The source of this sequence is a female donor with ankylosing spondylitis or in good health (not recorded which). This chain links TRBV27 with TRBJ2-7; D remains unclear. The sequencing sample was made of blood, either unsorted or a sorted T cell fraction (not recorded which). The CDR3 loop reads CASSLNQAREQYF. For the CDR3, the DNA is TGTGCCAGCAGTTTAAACCAGGCTCGGGAGCAGTACTTC.